These 8 T cell receptor beta chains originate from one sample sequenced in a study of beta chain features in type 1 diabetes. Every bit of the isolated RNA underwent reverse transcription, so sequencing read expressed TCRB transcripts. TCRdb keeps only in-frame clones here, not all; method: immunoSEQ multiplex PCR. The sample records roughly 380,000 clones, about 18% being singletons. Specimen: naive CD4+ T cells from blood. Receptors originate from a woman aged 18 to 35 in good health.

A single count supports this clone. The chain employs TRBV6-6 and TRBJ2-5; no definite D call. The CDR3 totals 14 residues. V was pared by 6 bases and J by 0 bases, with 11 bases between. Germline CDR1 and CDR2: MNHNY and SVGAGI (reference sequence). CDR3 sequence reads: CASSPPVDQETQYF. The DNA of the CDR3 is TGTGCCAGCAGCCCCCCGGTGGACCAAGAGACCCAGTACTTC.

The J gene is TRBJ2-5, the V gene TRBV2; 8 nucleotides match TRBD2. Per the germline V gene, CDR1 is SNHLY and CDR2 is FYNNEI. V gave up 3 bases and J gave up 6 bases; unmatched junction bases: 6. There are 14 residues in the CDR3. Written as DNA, the CDR3 is TGTGCCAGCAGTGAGAGTAGCGGGACAAAGACCCAGTACTTC. Protein: CASSESSGTKTQYF.

The chain carries TRBV25-1 and TRBJ2-5, with D tentatively TRBD2 (5 bases). The CDR3 contains 15 residues. V dropped 2 bases and J dropped 2 bases, with 12 bases sitting between them. From germline, CDR1 is MGHDK and CDR2 SYGVNS. The CDR3 DNA is TGTGCCAGCAGTGAACTGGAGGACCCTCAAGAGACCCAGTACTTC. Translating gives CASSELEDPQETQYF.

This clone has more than one count but fewer than ten. This chain connects TRBV5-1 to TRBJ2-3; 7 bases match TRBD1. Germline lookup yields CDR1 SGHRS and CDR2 YFSETQ. The CDR3 has 15 residues. Germline trimming cut 2 bases from V and 2 bases from J; bases unmatched to any gene: 5. The CDR3 sequence: CASSFEGQTTDTQYF. The CDR3, as DNA: TGCGCCAGCAGCTTCGAGGGACAGACCACAGATACGCAGTATTTT.

The chain uses TRBV5-6 and TRBJ2-7; 11 positions match TRBD1. J lost 2 bases, V lost 5 bases, and 3 bases had no gene match. CDR1 and CDR2 (germline): SGHDT, YYEEEE. This CDR3 comprises 14 residues. CDR3 sequence: CASRRTGGAYEQYF. CDR3 DNA sequence: TGTGCCAGCAGAAGGACAGGGGGCGCCTACGAGCAGTACTTC.

The chain couples TRBV27 to TRBJ2-7; 9 bases map to TRBD1. Germline assignment: CDR1 MNHEY and CDR2 SMNVEV (reference sequence). Trimming at V came to 2 bases and at J to 4 bases, leaving 6 bases not matched to a gene. The CDR3 runs 15 residues. The CDR3 sequence: CASSLGTGQGYEQYF. CDR3 coding DNA: TGTGCCAGCAGTTTAGGAACGGGACAGGGTTACGAGCAGTACTTC.

This chain connects TRBV4-1 to TRBJ1-2, with a weak D call TRBD1 (6 bases). The CDR3 is made up of 13 amino acids. V dropped 2 bases and J dropped 12 bases, with 16 bases sitting between them. The germline V gene encodes CDR1 MGHRA and CDR2 YSYEKL. CDR3 amino acids: CASSQSLWTADTF. In nucleotides, the CDR3 is TGCGCCAGCAGCCAATCTCTCTGGACAGCGGACACCTTC.

V is TRBV5-1 and J is TRBJ1-2; D remains ambiguous. This CDR3 is 14 amino acids long. CDR1 is SGHRS, CDR2 YFSETQ, per germline. V gave up 1 base and J gave up 0 bases, with 7 bases separating them. The CDR3 nucleotides are TGCGCCAGCAGCTTGATTCCCACTAACTATGGCTACACCTTC. It specifies CASSLIPTNYGYTF.